This T cell receptor beta chain stems from a study of control samples from healthy donors and cancer patients. The V end was cut by 6 bases, the J end by 12 bases, with 17 bases between. This CDR3 contains 12 residues. Here immunoSEQ multiplex PCR was the method, and the copy in TCRdb shows in-frame clones only, minus some. The profile shows roughly 130,000 clones, around 85% of them singletons. This receptor was obtained from a woman between 25 and 40 years old in good health. V gene TRBV12-3 or TRBV12-4 combines with J gene TRBJ1-2; D remains ambiguous. Sequencing was performed on blood. The CDR3 sequence is CASSLNPTPDTF. The CDR3 nucleotides are TGTGCCAGCAGCTTAAACCCGACTCCCGACACCTTC.